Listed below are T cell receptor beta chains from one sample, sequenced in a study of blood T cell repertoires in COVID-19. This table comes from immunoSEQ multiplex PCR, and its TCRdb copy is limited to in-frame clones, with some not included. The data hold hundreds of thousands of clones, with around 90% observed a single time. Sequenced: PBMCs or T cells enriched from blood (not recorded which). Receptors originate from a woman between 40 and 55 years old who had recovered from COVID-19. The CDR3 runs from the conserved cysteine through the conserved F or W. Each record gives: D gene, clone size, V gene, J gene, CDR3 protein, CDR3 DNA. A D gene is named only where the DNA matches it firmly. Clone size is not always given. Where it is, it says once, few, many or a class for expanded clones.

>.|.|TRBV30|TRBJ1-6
CAWSRGQHNSPLHF
TGTGCCTGGAGTCGGGGACAACATAATTCACCCCTCCACTTT
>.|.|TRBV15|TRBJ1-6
CATSRDRANSPLHF
TGTGCCACCAGCAGAGATCGTGCGAATTCACCCCTCCACTTT
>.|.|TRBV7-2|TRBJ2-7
CASSFGSGDEQYF
TGTGCCAGCAGCTTCGGGAGTGGGGACGAGCAGTACTTC
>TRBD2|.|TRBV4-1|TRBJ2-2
CASRAIAGGPVGELFF
TGCGCCAGCAGGGCCATAGCGGGAGGGCCGGTCGGGGAGCTGTTTTTT
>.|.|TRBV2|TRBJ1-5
CASSLQGYNQPQHF
TGTGCCAGCAGTTTACAGGGTTACAATCAGCCCCAGCATTTT
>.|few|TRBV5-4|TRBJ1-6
CASSPEQGRNSPLHF
TGTGCCAGCAGCCCCGAACAGGGTAGGAATTCACCCCTCCACTTT
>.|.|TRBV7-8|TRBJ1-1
CASSLASEAPRMNTEAFF
TGTGCCAGCAGCTTAGCCTCCGAAGCCCCCAGGATGAACACTGAAGCTTTCTTT
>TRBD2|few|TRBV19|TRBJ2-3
CASGRTSGSLDTQYF
TGTGCCAGTGGTCGGACTAGCGGGAGCTTGGATACGCAGTATTTT
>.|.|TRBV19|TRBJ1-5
CASTESPVNQPQHF
TGTGCCAGTACCGAATCCCCGGTTAATCAGCCCCAGCATTTT
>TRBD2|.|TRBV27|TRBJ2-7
CASEGSGGYEQYF
TGTGCCAGCGAGGGGTCGGGGGGGTACGAGCAGTACTTC
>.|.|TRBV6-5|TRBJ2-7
CASSYLRGPYEQYF
TGTGCCAGCAGTTATTTGCGGGGCCCTTACGAGCAGTACTTC
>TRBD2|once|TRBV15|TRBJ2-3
CATMAAGVSGTDTQYF
TGTGCCACCATGGCGGCGGGAGTCTCTGGCACAGATACGCAGTATTTT
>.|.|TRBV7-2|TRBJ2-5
CASRDTRFQETQYF
TGTGCCAGCAGGGACACCAGATTCCAAGAGACCCAGTACTTC
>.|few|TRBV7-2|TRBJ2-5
CASSLGSGAPQETQYF
TGTGCCAGCAGCTTAGGATCAGGGGCGCCCCAAGAGACCCAGTACTTC
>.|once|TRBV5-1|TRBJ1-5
CASSLGAGNQPQHF
TGCGCCAGCAGCTTGGGGGCAGGGAATCAGCCCCAGCATTTT
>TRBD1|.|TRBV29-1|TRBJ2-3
CSAGTGWLGTQYF
TGCAGCGCAGGGACAGGGTGGCTTGGTACGCAGTATTTT
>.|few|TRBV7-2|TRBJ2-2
CASSLSAGELFF
TGTGCCAGCAGCTTATCGGCCGGGGAGCTGTTTTTT
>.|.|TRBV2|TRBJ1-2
CASSETPARGYTF
TGTGCCAGCAGTGAAACGCCCGCTAGAGGCTACACCTTC
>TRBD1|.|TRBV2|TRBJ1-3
CASSPGGSGNTIYF
TGTGCCAGCAGCCCAGGGGGATCTGGAAACACCATATATTTT
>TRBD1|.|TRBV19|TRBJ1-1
CASSIAQPGGTEAFF
TGTGCCAGTAGTATTGCTCAGCCAGGGGGCACTGAAGCTTTCTTT
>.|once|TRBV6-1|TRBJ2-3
CASSEDWAGGTDTQYF
TGTGCCAGCAGTGAGGACTGGGCCGGGGGCACAGATACGCAGTATTTT
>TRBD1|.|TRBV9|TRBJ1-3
CASSRDSSGNTIYF
TGTGCCAGCAGCCGGGACAGCTCTGGAAACACCATATATTTT
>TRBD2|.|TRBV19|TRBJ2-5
CASSSSTSFQETQYF
TGTGCCAGTAGTTCCTCGACTAGCTTCCAAGAGACCCAGTACTTC
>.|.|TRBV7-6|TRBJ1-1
CASSSPGRGMNTEAFF
TGTGCCAGCAGCTCTCCGGGACGGGGGATGAACACTGAAGCTTTCTTT
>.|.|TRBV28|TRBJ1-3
CASSPMTASGNTIYF
TGTGCCAGCAGTCCGATGACAGCATCTGGAAACACCATATATTTT